This T cell receptor (beta chain) derives from a study of regulatory T cells in long-lasting Graves disease. The CDR3 consists of 17 residues. Germline V gene data show CDR1 as SNHLY and CDR2 as FYNNEI. V shed 2 bases and J 0 bases; nucleotides not matched to a gene: 8. This clonotype was counted ten times or more. Arm-PCR with iRepertoire HTBI primers amplified the CDR3 regions for these TCR beta libraries. One entry per CDR3 protein, called by TCRdb with MiXCR from the multiplex PCR reads. Of more than 300,000 distinct CDR3 sequences in the sample, 15% were seen once. Sample time point: newly diagnosed GD, antithyroid drugs for less than 3 months. PBMC RNA was the source of the TCR library.

V and J are TRBV2 and TRBJ1-1; 8 bases align to TRBD1. The sample was peripheral blood mononuclear cells (PBMCs), taken at new diagnosis, from a patient treated with antithyroid drugs. This clonotype originated in a female donor with Graves disease. The CDR3, as DNA: TGTGCCAGCAGTGAATTCGGACAGGGATCCATGAACACTGAAGCTTTCTTT. The encoded protein is CASSEFGQGSMNTEAFF.